These 14 T cell receptor beta chains came from one sample sequenced in a study of T cells in Graves' hyperthyroidism and ophthalmopathy. Amplified regions were TCR beta CDR3 sequences from RNA transcripts. HTBI primers were employed in a first-round RT-PCR of the TCR CDR3. TCRdb redid the calling of the multiplex PCR reads with MiXCR, one entry per CDR3 protein. The sample carries roughly 510,000 distinct CDR3 sequences, about 46% recorded once. Sequenced sample: peripheral blood or thyroid tissue (not recorded which). The receptors stem from an adult woman with Graves' disease, either hyperthyroidism or ophthalmopathy (not recorded which).

This clonotype came up a few times. V and J are TRBV4-3 and TRBJ2-7; 8 bases are a match to TRBD1. CDR3 size: 18 residues. Trimming took 0 bases from V and 1 from J; bases not matched to a gene: 11. Germline V gene data show CDR1 as LGHNA and CDR2 as YSLEER. The CDR3 here is CASSQELPRGLRSYEQYF. DNA of the CDR3: TGCGCCAGCAGCCAAGAGCTTCCCAGGGGGCTTAGGTCCTACGAGCAGTACTTC.

This clonotype showed up just a few times. The chain employs TRBV7-2 and TRBJ2-7; no reliable D call. CDR3 size: 13 residues. V lost 0 bases and J lost 6, with 9 bases in between. From germline, CDR1 is SGHTA and CDR2 FQGNSA. The CDR3: CASSLAVRPEQYF. CDR3 coding DNA: TGTGCCAGCAGCTTAGCCGTGAGGCCCGAGCAGTACTTC.

Details on this clonotype: The germline gene is not matched at one end of the junction; a read error may be the cause. V usage is TRBV14 and J usage is TRBJ1-1; D unresolved. This CDR3 has 13 amino acids. Germline V lookup: CDR1 SGHDN, CDR2 FVKESK. CDR3 nucleotide sequence: TGTGCCAGCAGCCAAGTAGAACGATCTGAAGCTCTCTTT. Protein: CASSQVERSEALF.

This clonotype was detected ten times or more. The V gene is TRBV20-1, the J gene TRBJ2-7; TRBD1 matches 7 bases. CDR1 is DFQATT and CDR2 is SNEGSKA in the germline V gene (reference sequence). Losses at the gene ends were 6 bases for V and 3 bases for J; bases not matched to a gene: 8. The CDR3 loop spans 13 amino acids. CDR3 DNA sequence: TGCAGTGCCCTAAAGGGACAGCTCTACGAGCAGTACTTC. Amino acid sequence: CSALKGQLYEQYF.

The rearrangement joins TRBV6-1 to TRBJ1-1; D is unresolved. V lost 7 bases and J lost 4, with 16 bases in between. The germline V gene encodes CDR1 MNHNS and CDR2 SASEGT. CDR3 size: 14 residues. The CDR3 loop reads CASTLRGLGTEAFF. CDR3 sequence (DNA): TGTGCCAGCACACTAAGAGGTCTGGGCACTGAAGCTTTCTTT.

This clonotype was observed many times. A read error may account for a junction end that differs from germline. V gene TRBV7-9 combines with J gene TRBJ2-5; D is perhaps TRBD1 (6 bases). The CDR3 runs 14 residues. Germline V gives CDR1 SEHNR, CDR2 FQNEAQ (reference sequence). Here the CDR3 reads CASSRKTGLETPYF. CDR3 bases: TGTGCCAGCAGCCGAAAAACAGGGTTAGAGACCCCGTACTTC.

The V call is TRBV24-1, the J call TRBJ1-5, with 7 bases matching TRBD1. Trimming at V came to 5 bases and at J to 11 bases, leaving 20 bases not matched to a gene. Germline CDR1 reads KGHDR; CDR2 reads SFDVKD. The CDR3 has 17 amino acids. The CDR3 nucleotides read TGTGCCACCAGTGCTTCAGGGGGGGGGGACCCCCGCCTGGCCCAGCATTTT. Residues: CATSASGGGDPRLAQHF.

This clonotype was counted many times. V and J are TRBV11-2 and TRBJ1-1, with D unresolved. The CDR3 runs 17 residues. Per germline, CDR1 SGHAT and CDR2 FQNNGV. V was pared by 3 bases and J by 0 bases, with 17 bases between. CDR3 coding DNA: TGTGCCAGCAGCTTCAAAGGAGCCTACTACATGAACACTGAAGCTTTCTTT. Its protein is CASSFKGAYYMNTEAFF.

The rearrangement uses TRBV20-1 and TRBJ1-2; 10 nucleotides match TRBD1. The CDR3 consists of 16 residues. V shed 5 bases and J 6 bases; nucleotides not matched to a gene: 15. The germline gives CDR1 DFQATT, CDR2 SNEGSKA (reference sequence). CDR3 in DNA: TGCAGTGCTCAGGACAGGGGGTACACCGGGGACGATGGCTACACCTTC. Protein sequence: CSAQDRGYTGDDGYTF.

This clonotype was detected many times. The chain employs TRBV20-1 and TRBJ2-7; 8 bases align to TRBD2. The CDR3 runs 19 residues. The germline V gene has CDR1 DFQATT and CDR2 SNEGSKA (reference sequence). V was clipped by 0 bases and J by 3 bases; unmatched bases: 19. CDR3 bases: TGCAGTGCTAGAGATCCCATGAGCGGGAGTACCTCTCTTCGCTACGAGCAGTACTTC. Amino acids: CSARDPMSGSTSLRYEQYF.

This clonotype was recorded at least ten times. The J gene is TRBJ1-2, the V gene TRBV28; D is unresolved. This CDR3 contains 12 residues. CDR1 MDHEN and CDR2 SYDVKM come from the germline V gene. V lost 3 bases, J lost 8 bases, and 10 bases lay in between. CDR3 in amino acids: CASSFRRYGYTF. The DNA for the CDR3 is TGTGCCAGCAGTTTTCGTCGGTACGGCTACACCTTC.

A few counts support this clonotype. The rearrangement joins TRBV5-4 to TRBJ2-2; D might be TRBD1 or TRBD2, each matching 6 bases. The CDR3 has 17 residues. From germline, CDR1 is SGHNT and CDR2 YYREEE (reference sequence). Between the trimmed V and J ends, which lost 4 bases and 0 bases, there was a span of 16 bases. CDR3 nucleotide sequence: TGTGCCAGCAGCCCCCCTACAGGGAGGCCGAACACCGGGGAGCTGTTTTTT. Translating it yields CASSPPTGRPNTGELFF.

This clonotype was found many times. This chain uses TRBV7-9 with TRBJ2-5; 9 bases line up with TRBD2. The CDR3 is 18 residues long. CDR1 is SEHNR, CDR2 FQNEAQ, per germline (reference sequence). V shed 3 bases, J shed 5 bases, and the junction held 16 bases outside the gene matches. In DNA form, the CDR3 reads TGTGCCAGCAGCTTCGTTAGAGTAGCGGGAGAGTTGAAGGAGACCCAGTACTTC. Translated: CASSFVRVAGELKETQYF.

The chain has TRBV15 and TRBJ2-7; D gene unclear. Trimming shortened V by 9 bases and J by 6 bases, and 18 bases separated the two germline ends. In germline, CDR1 is LNHNV, CDR2 YYDKDF (reference sequence). This CDR3 has 13 amino acids. The CDR3 sequence is CATSQAVPVEQYF. In DNA form, the CDR3 reads TGTGCCACGTCCCAGGCCGTTCCAGTCGAGCAGTACTTC.